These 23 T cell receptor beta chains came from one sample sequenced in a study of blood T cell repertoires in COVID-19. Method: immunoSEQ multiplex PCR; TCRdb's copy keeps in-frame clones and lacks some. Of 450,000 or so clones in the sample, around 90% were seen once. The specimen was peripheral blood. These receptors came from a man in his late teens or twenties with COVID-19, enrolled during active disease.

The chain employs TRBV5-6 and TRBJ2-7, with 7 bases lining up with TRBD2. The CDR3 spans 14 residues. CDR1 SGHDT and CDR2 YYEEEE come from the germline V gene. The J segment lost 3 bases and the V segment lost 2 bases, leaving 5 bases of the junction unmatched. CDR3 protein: CASSLSLAFYEQYF. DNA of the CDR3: TGTGCCAGCAGCTTATCACTAGCGTTCTACGAGCAGTACTTC.

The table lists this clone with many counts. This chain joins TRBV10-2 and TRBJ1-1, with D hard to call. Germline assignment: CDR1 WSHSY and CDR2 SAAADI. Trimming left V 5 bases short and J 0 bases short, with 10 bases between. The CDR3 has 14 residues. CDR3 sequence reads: CASSNDGMNTEAFF. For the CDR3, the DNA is TGCGCCAGCAGTAACGACGGGATGAACACTGAAGCTTTCTTT.

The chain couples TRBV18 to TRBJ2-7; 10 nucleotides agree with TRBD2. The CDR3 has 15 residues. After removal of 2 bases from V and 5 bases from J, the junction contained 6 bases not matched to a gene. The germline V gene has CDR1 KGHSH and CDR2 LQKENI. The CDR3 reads CASSPKREGSDEQYF. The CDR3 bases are TGTGCCAGCTCACCAAAGCGGGAGGGTTCCGACGAGCAGTACTTC.

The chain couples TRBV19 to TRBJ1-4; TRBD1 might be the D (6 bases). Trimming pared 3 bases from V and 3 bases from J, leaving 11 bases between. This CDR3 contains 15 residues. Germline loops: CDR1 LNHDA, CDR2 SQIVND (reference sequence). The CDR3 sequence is CASSILDRPNEKLFF. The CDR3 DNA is TGTGCCAGTAGTATTTTGGACAGACCTAATGAAAAACTGTTTTTT.

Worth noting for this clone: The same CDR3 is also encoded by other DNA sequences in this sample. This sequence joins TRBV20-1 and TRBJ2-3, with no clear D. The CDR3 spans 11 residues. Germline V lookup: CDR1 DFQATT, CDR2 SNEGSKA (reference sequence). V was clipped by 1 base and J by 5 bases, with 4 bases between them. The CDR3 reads CSARAGDTQYF. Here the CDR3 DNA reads TGCAGTGCTAGAGCGGGAGATACGCAGTATTTT.

CDR3 DNA sequence: TGTGCCAGCAGCGCCACCGGGGTGAGTTTCGACAATGAGCAGTTCTTC. Translated, it gives CASSATGVSFDNEQFF. This rearrangement joins TRBV7-9 to TRBJ2-1, with D tentatively TRBD2 (5 bases). The CDR3 consists of 16 residues. The germline CDR1 and CDR2 sequences are SEHNR and FQNEAQ (reference sequence). The V gene lost 5 bases and the J gene lost 5 bases, with 19 bases spanning the gap.

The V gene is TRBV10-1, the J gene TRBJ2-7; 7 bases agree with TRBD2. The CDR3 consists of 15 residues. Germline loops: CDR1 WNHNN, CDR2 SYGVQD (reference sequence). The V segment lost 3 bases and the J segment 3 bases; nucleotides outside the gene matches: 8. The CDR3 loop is CASSEVTGGVYEQYF. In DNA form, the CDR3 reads TGCGCCAGCAGTGAAGTGACGGGGGGAGTCTACGAGCAGTACTTC.

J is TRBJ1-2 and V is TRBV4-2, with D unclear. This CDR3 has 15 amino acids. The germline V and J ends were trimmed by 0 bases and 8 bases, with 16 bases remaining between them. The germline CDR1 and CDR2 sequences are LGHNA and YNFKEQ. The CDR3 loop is CASSQEPTSAWGYTF. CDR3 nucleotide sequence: TGTGCCAGCAGCCAAGAGCCAACTTCTGCTTGGGGCTACACCTTC.

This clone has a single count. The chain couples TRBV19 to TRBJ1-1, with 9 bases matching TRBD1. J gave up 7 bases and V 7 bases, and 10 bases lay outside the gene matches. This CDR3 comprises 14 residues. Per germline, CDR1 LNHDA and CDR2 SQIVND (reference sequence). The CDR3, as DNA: TGTGCCAGTACCCCGACAGGGGGATACTATGAAGCTTTCTTT. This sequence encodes CASTPTGGYYEAFF.

CDR3 DNA: TGCGCCAGCAGCCAAGAACCATCGGCAGGGATTAATTCACCCCTCCACTTT. Amino acids: CASSQEPSAGINSPLHF. This sequence joins TRBV4-1 and TRBJ1-6, with a tentative D call TRBD1 (5 bases). This CDR3 contains 17 residues. Germline CDR1 MGHRA, CDR2 YSYEKL. V gave up 0 bases and J gave up 6 bases, with 15 bases separating them.

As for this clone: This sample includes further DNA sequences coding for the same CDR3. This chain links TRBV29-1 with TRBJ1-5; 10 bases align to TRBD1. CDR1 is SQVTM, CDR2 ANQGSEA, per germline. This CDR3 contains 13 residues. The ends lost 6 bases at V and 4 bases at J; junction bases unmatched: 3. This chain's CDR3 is CSVGGQGNQPQHF. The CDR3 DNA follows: TGCAGCGTGGGGGGACAGGGGAATCAGCCCCAGCATTTT.

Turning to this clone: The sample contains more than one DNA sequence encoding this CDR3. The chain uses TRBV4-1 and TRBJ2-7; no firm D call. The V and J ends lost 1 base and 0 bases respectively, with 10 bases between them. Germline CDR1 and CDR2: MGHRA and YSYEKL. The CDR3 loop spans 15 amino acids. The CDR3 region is CASSQASGSSYEQYF. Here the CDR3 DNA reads TGCGCCAGCAGCCAAGCATCCGGGTCCTCCTACGAGCAGTACTTC.

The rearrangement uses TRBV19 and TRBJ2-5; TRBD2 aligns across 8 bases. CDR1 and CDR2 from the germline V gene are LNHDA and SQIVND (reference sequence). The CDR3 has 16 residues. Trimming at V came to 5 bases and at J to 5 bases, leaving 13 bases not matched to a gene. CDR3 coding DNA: TGTGCCAGTAGTCTCGTACGGCGGGGGGCCGGGGAGACCCAGTACTTC. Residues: CASSLVRRGAGETQYF.

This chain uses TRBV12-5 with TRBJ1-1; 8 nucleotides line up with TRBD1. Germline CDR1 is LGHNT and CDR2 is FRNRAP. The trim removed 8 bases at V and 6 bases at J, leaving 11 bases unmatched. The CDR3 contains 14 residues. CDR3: CASTLQGVSSEAFF. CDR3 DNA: TGTGCTAGTACCCTACAGGGGGTGTCGTCTGAAGCTTTCTTT.

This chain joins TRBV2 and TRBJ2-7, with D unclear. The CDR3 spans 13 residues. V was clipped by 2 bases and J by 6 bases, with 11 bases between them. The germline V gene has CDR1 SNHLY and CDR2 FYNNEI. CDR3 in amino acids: CASSESLALEQYF. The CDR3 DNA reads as TGTGCCAGCAGTGAATCGTTGGCCCTCGAGCAGTACTTC.

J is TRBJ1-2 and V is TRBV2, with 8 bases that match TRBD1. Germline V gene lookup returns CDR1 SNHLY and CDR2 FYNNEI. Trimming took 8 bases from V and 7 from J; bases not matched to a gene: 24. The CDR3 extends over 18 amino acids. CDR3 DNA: TGTGCCAGCCCTAAAATCGGGACAGGTGGATTCAGTGGGTCTGGCTACACCTTC. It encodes CASPKIGTGGFSGSGYTF.

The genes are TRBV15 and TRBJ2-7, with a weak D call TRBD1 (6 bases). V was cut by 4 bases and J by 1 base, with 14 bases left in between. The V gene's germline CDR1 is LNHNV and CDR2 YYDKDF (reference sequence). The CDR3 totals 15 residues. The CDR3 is CATSTEQGASYEQYF. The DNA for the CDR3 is TGTGCCACCAGCACCGAACAGGGAGCTTCCTACGAGCAGTACTTC.

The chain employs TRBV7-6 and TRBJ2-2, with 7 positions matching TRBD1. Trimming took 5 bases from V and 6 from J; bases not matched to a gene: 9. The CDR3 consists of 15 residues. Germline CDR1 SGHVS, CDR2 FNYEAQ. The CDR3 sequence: CASSRITGESGELFF. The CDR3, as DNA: TGTGCCAGCAGCCGAATAACAGGGGAATCCGGGGAGCTGTTTTTT.

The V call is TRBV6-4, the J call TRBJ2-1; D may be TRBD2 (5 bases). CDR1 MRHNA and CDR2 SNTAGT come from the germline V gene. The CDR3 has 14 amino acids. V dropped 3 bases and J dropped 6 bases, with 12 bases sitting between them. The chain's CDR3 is CASSDGAEFNEQFF. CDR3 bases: TGTGCCAGCAGTGATGGAGCGGAGTTCAATGAGCAGTTCTTC.

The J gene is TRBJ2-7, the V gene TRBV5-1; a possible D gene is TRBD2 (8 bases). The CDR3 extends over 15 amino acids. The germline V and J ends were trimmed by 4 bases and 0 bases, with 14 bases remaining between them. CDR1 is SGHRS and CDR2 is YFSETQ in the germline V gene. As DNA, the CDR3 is TGCGCCAGCAGCCCGGGAGGGGGCCGCTCCTACGAGCAGTACTTC. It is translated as CASSPGGGRSYEQYF.

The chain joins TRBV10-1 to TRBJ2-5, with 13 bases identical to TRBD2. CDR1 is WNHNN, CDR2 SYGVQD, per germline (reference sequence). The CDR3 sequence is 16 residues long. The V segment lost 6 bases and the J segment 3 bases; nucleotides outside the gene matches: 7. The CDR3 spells CASRATGLAGEETQYF. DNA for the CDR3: TGCGCCAGCAGAGCGACCGGACTAGCGGGAGAAGAGACCCAGTACTTC.

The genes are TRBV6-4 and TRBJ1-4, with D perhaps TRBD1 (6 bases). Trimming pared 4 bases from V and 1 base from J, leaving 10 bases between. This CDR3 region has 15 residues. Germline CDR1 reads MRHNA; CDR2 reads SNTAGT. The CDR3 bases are TGTGCCAGCAGTGTACAGGGTAGAACTAATGAAAAACTGTTTTTT. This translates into CASSVQGRTNEKLFF.

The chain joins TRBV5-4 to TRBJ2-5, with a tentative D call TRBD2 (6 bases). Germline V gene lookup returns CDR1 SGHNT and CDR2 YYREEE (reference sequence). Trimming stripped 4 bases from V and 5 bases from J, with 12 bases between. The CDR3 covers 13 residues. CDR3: CASSIPSVETQYF. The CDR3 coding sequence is TGTGCCAGCAGCATCCCTAGCGTGGAGACCCAGTACTTC.